These T cell receptor beta chains were read from a single sample in a study of blood T cell repertoires in COVID-19. Sequenced by immunoSEQ multiplex PCR; TCRdb stores in-frame clones only, minus some. Of roughly 200,000 clones in the sample, roughly nine tenths are singletons; the top ten hold 12%. Material: peripheral blood. Source of these receptors: a woman aged 18-29 years who had recovered from COVID-19. Each CDR3 is given with its conserved first and last residue. The D gene is left open where the match is weak. Some rows have no size entry. The others give once, few or many, or a class for an expanded clone.

d_call	v_call	clone_size	j_call	cdr3_aa	cdr3_nt
NA	TRBV19	NA	TRBJ2-3	CASSTEGRTDTQYF	TGTGCCAGTAGTACGGAGGGCCGGACAGATACGCAGTATTTT
TRBD1	TRBV5-6	once	TRBJ2-5	CASSALGTGGKETQYF	TGTGCCAGCAGCGCTCTCGGGACAGGGGGAAAAGAGACCCAGTACTTC
NA	TRBV11-3	NA	TRBJ2-1	CASSPWDSPTAEQFF	TGTGCCAGCAGCCCATGGGACTCACCGACAGCTGAGCAGTTCTTC
TRBD1	TRBV4-3	once	TRBJ2-3	CASSRLWDSLTDTQYF	TGCGCCAGCAGCCGGCTCTGGGACAGCCTCACAGATACGCAGTATTTT
TRBD1	TRBV6-5	NA	TRBJ1-1	CASSYGTGVTEAFF	TGTGCCAGCAGTTACGGTACAGGGGTCACTGAAGCTTTCTTT
NA	TRBV23-1	NA	TRBJ1-4	CASSQDSRPGQHLNEKLFF	TGCGCCAGCAGTCAAGATAGTCGACCCGGACAGCATCTTAATGAAAAACTGTTTTTT
NA	TRBV2	NA	TRBJ1-5	CASSRGIWEPQHF	TGTGCCAGCAGTCGAGGGATTTGGGAGCCCCAGCATTTT
TRBD2	TRBV6-4	NA	TRBJ2-3	CASSPDVAGGPTDTQYF	TGTGCCAGCAGTCCAGACGTAGCGGGAGGCCCCACAGATACGCAGTATTTT
NA	TRBV12-3/TRBV12-4	NA	TRBJ2-2	CASNTGHSGELFF	TGTGCCAGCAACACCGGACACTCCGGGGAGCTGTTTTTT
NA	TRBV5-6	NA	TRBJ1-5	CASSLRGAYSNQPQHF	TGTGCCAGCAGCTTGCGGGGGGCTTATAGCAATCAGCCCCAGCATTTT
NA	TRBV27	NA	TRBJ2-3	CAQGGGTDTQYF	TGTGCCCAAGGGGGTGGCACAGATACGCAGTATTTT
NA	TRBV5-4	NA	TRBJ2-7	CASSLVPGSVIREQYF	TGTGCCAGCAGCTTGGTCCCGGGGAGCGTAATACGAGAGCAGTACTTC
NA	TRBV25-1	few	TRBJ2-7	CASSGGSYEQYF	TGTGCCAGCAGTGGGGGCAGCTACGAGCAGTACTTC
NA	TRBV6-6	NA	TRBJ2-7	CASLGVREQYF	TGTGCCAGCCTCGGGGTTCGCGAGCAGTACTTC
TRBD2	TRBV18	NA	TRBJ2-5	CASSPILAVGQETQYF	TGTGCCAGCTCACCAATCCTAGCGGTGGGACAAGAGACCCAGTACTTC
TRBD2	TRBV11-2	NA	TRBJ2-1	CASSPGGSSYNEQFF	TGTGCCAGCAGCCCGGGGGGGAGCTCCTACAATGAGCAGTTCTTC
TRBD2	TRBV2	NA	TRBJ2-7	CASSEFTSGSSYEQYF	TGTGCCAGCAGTGAGTTTACTAGCGGGAGCTCCTACGAGCAGTACTTC
NA	TRBV12-5	few	TRBJ1-1	CASATGPVTEAFF	TGTGCTAGTGCCACAGGGCCGGTCACTGAAGCTTTCTTT
NA	TRBV11-1	NA	TRBJ2-3	CASSPSTNTQYF	TGTGCCAGCAGTCCCTCTACGAATACGCAGTATTTT
NA	TRBV6-5	NA	TRBJ1-5	CASRLTVNQPQHF	TGTGCCAGCAGATTGACAGTCAATCAGCCCCAGCATTTT
TRBD2	TRBV9	NA	TRBJ2-1	CASSPSGSSYNEQFF	TGTGCCAGCAGTCCTAGCGGGAGCTCCTACAATGAGCAGTTCTTC
TRBD1	TRBV19	NA	TRBJ2-1	CASITTGTGGLGEQFF	TGTGCCAGTATCACGACCGGGACAGGGGGCCTCGGTGAGCAGTTCTTC
TRBD1	TRBV7-2	NA	TRBJ2-5	CASSLEGGGETQYF	TGTGCCAGCAGCTTAGAAGGGGGCGGGGAGACCCAGTACTTC
NA	TRBV27	NA	TRBJ2-7	CASSSTLLTYEQYF	TGTGCCAGCAGTTCCACCCTCCTAACCTACGAGCAGTACTTC
NA	TRBV10-1	NA	TRBJ2-2	CASSATGGALGTGELFF	TGCGCCAGCAGTGCCACGGGGGGCGCTTTGGGGACCGGGGAGCTGTTTTTT
NA	TRBV19	few	TRBJ1-3	CASSMSGAGNTIYF	TGTGCCAGTAGTATGTCGGGGGCTGGAAACACCATATATTTT
NA	TRBV18	NA	TRBJ2-2	CASSPPPSLGPGELFF	TGTGCCAGCTCACCACCGCCTAGCCTAGGGCCCGGGGAGCTGTTTTTT
NA	TRBV18	NA	TRBJ1-6	CASSLDSFSRSPLHF	TGTGCCAGCTCACTCGACAGTTTCAGCAGGTCACCCCTCCACTTT
TRBD2	TRBV30	NA	TRBJ2-1	CAWASGRGRNEQFF	TGTGCCTGGGCTAGCGGGAGGGGGAGGAATGAGCAGTTCTTC
TRBD1	TRBV5-5	NA	TRBJ1-2	CASSQQGAEGYTF	TGTGCCAGCAGCCAACAGGGGGCAGAAGGCTACACCTTC
NA	TRBV24-1	NA	TRBJ2-7	CATSDGGRTLIDEQYF	TGTGCCACCAGTGATGGAGGCAGGACTCTAATCGACGAGCAGTACTTC
TRBD2	TRBV11-2	NA	TRBJ2-2	CASSLAGGRFTGELFF	TGTGCCAGCAGCTTAGCGGGCGGGAGGTTCACCGGGGAGCTGTTTTTT
TRBD1	TRBV27	NA	TRBJ2-7	CASSWTGGTGSYEQYF	TGTGCCAGCAGTTGGACAGGGGGCACGGGATCCTACGAGCAGTACTTC
TRBD1	TRBV9	NA	TRBJ1-3	CASSVALGQGGDTIYF	TGTGCCAGCAGCGTAGCCTTGGGACAGGGAGGGGACACCATATATTTT
NA	TRBV9	NA	TRBJ2-1	CASSVGLDYTEQFF	TGTGCCAGCAGCGTAGGGCTAGACTATACCGAGCAGTTCTTC
TRBD2	TRBV11-2	NA	TRBJ2-7	CASSAGGPREQYF	TGTGCCAGCAGCGCGGGAGGGCCCAGGGAGCAGTACTTC
NA	TRBV6-6	NA	TRBJ2-1	CASSEVSSYNEQFF	TGTGCCAGCAGTGAGGTCAGCTCCTACAATGAGCAGTTCTTC
TRBD2	TRBV24-1	NA	TRBJ2-1	CATSDFTRASGRNEQFF	TGTGCCACCAGTGATTTTACGAGGGCTAGCGGGAGAAATGAGCAGTTCTTC
TRBD1	TRBV25-1	NA	TRBJ1-5	CASSDARQGLNQPQHF	TGTGCCAGCAGTGACGCCCGACAGGGTTTAAATCAGCCCCAGCATTTT
TRBD2	TRBV6-2/TRBV6-3	NA	TRBJ2-7	CASSSRTSTLEQYF	TGTGCCAGCAGTTCCCGGACTAGTACCCTCGAGCAGTACTTC
TRBD2	TRBV7-9	NA	TRBJ2-7	CASSFGVAGSHLYEQYF	TGTGCCAGCAGCTTCGGGGTAGCGGGGTCACACCTATACGAGCAGTACTTC
TRBD1	TRBV7-3	NA	TRBJ1-6	CASSLRGLGSPLHF	TGTGCCAGCAGCCTAAGGGGGCTGGGATCACCCCTCCACTTT
NA	TRBV19	NA	TRBJ1-2	CAREQGIANYGYTF	TGTGCCAGAGAGCAGGGGATAGCTAACTATGGCTACACCTTC
TRBD2	TRBV9	NA	TRBJ2-7	CASSVSGTSGLYEQYF	TGTGCCAGCAGCGTTTCCGGGACTAGCGGGCTCTACGAGCAGTACTTC